Each of the 21 T cell receptor beta chains below was sequenced from the same sample in a study of response to subunit inactivated influenza vaccine. TCRdb re-called the RT-PCR reads with MiXCR, one entry per CDR3 protein. The sample contains 550,000 to 800,000 distinct CDR3 sequences, around 16% of which appear only once. The sample in question was PBMCs from blood, obtained about 13 days after vaccination. The receptors originated from a man aged 50 to 59 who received an inactivated influenza vaccine.

V and J are TRBV9 and TRBJ1-6; D remains unclear. Germline V lookup: CDR1 SGDLS, CDR2 YYNGEE. The CDR3 contains 12 residues. The germline V and J ends were trimmed by 0 bases and 8 bases, with 3 bases remaining between them. For the CDR3, the DNA is TGTGCCAGCAGCGTAGCCGATTCACCCCTCCACTTT. This codes for CASSVADSPLHF.

J is TRBJ2-1 and V is TRBV12-3 or TRBV12-4; D call uncertain. V shed 2 bases and J shed 9 bases, with 11 bases lying between them. The CDR3 is made up of 13 amino acids. CDR3 region: CASSLLGKAEQFF. In DNA, the CDR3 is TGTGCCAGCAGTTTATTGGGGAAGGCTGAGCAGTTCTTC.

The chain carries TRBV18 and TRBJ1-1; D is unclear. This CDR3 comprises 14 residues. Trimming left V 2 bases short and J 7 bases short, with 14 bases between. The germline V gene has CDR1 KGHSH and CDR2 LQKENI. The CDR3 nucleotides are TGTGCCAGCTCACCAAATTATGGGATGGGTGAAGCTTTCTTT. Translation: CASSPNYGMGEAFF.

The gene calls are TRBV15 and TRBJ2-5; no firm D call. Germline CDR1 reads LNHNV; CDR2 reads YYDKDF (reference sequence). This CDR3 comprises 16 residues. Trimming removed 4 bases at V and 2 bases at J, with 17 bases between. The CDR3 DNA follows: TGTGCCACCAGCACCGTACGAGGCTGGGGACAAGAGACCCAGTACTTC. This codes for CATSTVRGWGQETQYF.

This clonotype appeared a few times. The chain recombines TRBV20-1 with TRBJ2-7; 7 bases agree with TRBD2. V shed 3 bases and J 7 bases; nucleotides not matched to a gene: 6. The CDR3 consists of 12 residues. Germline loops: CDR1 DFQATT, CDR2 SNEGSKA (reference sequence). CDR3 coding DNA: TGCAGTGCTAGGGGACTACATGGGGAGCAGTACTTC. Translated, it gives CSARGLHGEQYF.

This clonotype was found a few times. The chain joins TRBV9 to TRBJ2-6, with a tentative D call TRBD1 (6 bases). From germline, CDR1 is SGDLS and CDR2 YYNGEE. The CDR3 runs to 14 residues. Trimming cost V 5 bases and J 2 bases, with 8 bases left between them. The CDR3 spells CASRAGAGANVLTF. The DNA for the CDR3 is TGTGCCAGCAGAGCAGGGGCTGGGGCCAACGTCCTGACTTTC.

V and J are TRBV5-8 and TRBJ1-1; TRBD1 matches at 9 bases. This CDR3 comprises 11 residues. The ends lost 2 bases at V and 14 bases at J; junction bases unmatched: 4. Germline V lookup: CDR1 SGHTS, CDR2 YDEGEE. The CDR3 loop reads CASSFTGGNFF. Written as DNA, the CDR3 is TGTGCCAGCAGCTTCACAGGGGGCAACTTCTTT.

Ten or more counts support this clonotype. The chain is built from TRBV20-1 and TRBJ2-1; TRBD2 matches at 9 bases. Germline-derived CDR1 and CDR2 are DFQATT and SNEGSKA (reference sequence). The CDR3 length is 14 residues. V trimming: 4 bases; J trimming: 3 bases; junction bases outside the gene matches: 4. The DNA for the CDR3 is TGCAGTGCTAAGCGGGGGGTAAACTACAATGAGCAGTTCTTC. Its protein product is CSAKRGVNYNEQFF.

The V call is TRBV13, the J call TRBJ2-6, with 9 bases lining up with TRBD1. Germline values: CDR1 PRHDT, CDR2 FYEKMQ (reference sequence). There are 18 residues in the CDR3. V shed 6 bases, J shed 2 bases, and the junction held 11 bases outside the gene matches. The CDR3 loop reads CASRTEGRDRAGANVLTF. The CDR3 nucleotides read TGTGCCAGCAGGACCGAAGGCCGGGACAGGGCTGGGGCCAACGTCCTGACTTTC.

This clonotype was detected ten times or more. V usage is TRBV12-3 or TRBV12-4 and J usage is TRBJ2-7, with D tentatively TRBD1 (5 bases). Trimming took off 3 bases at V and 4 bases at J, with 10 bases between the two ends. The CDR3 contains 13 residues. This CDR3 is CASSLAGMYEQYF. The CDR3 region has the DNA TGTGCCAGCAGTTTGGCAGGGATGTACGAGCAGTACTTC.

With regard to this clonotype: This could be a read error, since a much larger clone is one nucleotide away. V is TRBV7-2 and J is TRBJ2-1, with D unclear. CDR1 is SGHTA, CDR2 FQGNSA, per germline. This CDR3 has 13 residues. V was shortened by 2 bases and J by 6 bases, with 8 bases between the two germline ends. CDR3 region: CASSLFPTNEQFF. CDR3 nucleotide sequence: TGTGCCAGCAGCTTATTCCCGACCAATGAGCAGTTCTTC.

The chain recombines TRBV11-3 with TRBJ2-1, with D possibly TRBD2 on 6 matching bases. Germline lookup yields CDR1 SGHNT and CDR2 YENEEA. V shed 2 bases and J shed 5 bases, with 13 bases lying between them. The CDR3 extends over 15 amino acids. The CDR3 here is CASSLWGDRDNEQFF. The CDR3, as DNA: TGTGCCAGCAGCTTATGGGGGGATAGGGACAATGAGCAGTTCTTC.

This clonotype turned up a few times. V usage is TRBV7-9 and J usage is TRBJ1-6; TRBD1 is a possible D gene (5 bases). Germline V gene sequence: CDR1 SEHNR, CDR2 FQNEAQ (reference sequence). The CDR3 has 14 residues. V was clipped by 4 bases and J by 8 bases, with 12 bases between them. The CDR3 DNA sequence: TGTGCCAGCAGCTCGGGAACAGGAGATTCACCCCTCCACTTT. This translates into CASSSGTGDSPLHF.

The chain is built from TRBV7-3 and TRBJ2-3, with D possibly matching TRBD1 (5 bases). The germline V and J ends were trimmed by 8 bases and 2 bases, with 14 bases remaining between them. The CDR3 is 14 residues long. CDR1 is SGHTA and CDR2 is FQGTGA in the germline V gene. The CDR3, as DNA: TGTGCCAGCTCAACAGGAGTGGCCACAGATACGCAGTATTTT. It is translated as CASSTGVATDTQYF. The full variable domain, its missing parts supplied by reference TRBV7-3 and TRBJ2-3, is GAGVSQTPSNKVTEKGKYVELRCDPISGHTALYWYRQSLGQGPEFLIYFQGTGAADDSGLPNDRFFAVRPEGSVSTLKIQRTERGDSAVYLCASSTGVATDTQYFGPGTRLTVL.

This clonotype was recorded once. The J gene is TRBJ2-7, the V gene TRBV6-2 or TRBV6-3; D is perhaps TRBD1 (5 bases). This CDR3 spans 14 amino acids. Trimming took 0 bases from V and 5 from J, leaving 11 bases between them. Germline lookup yields CDR1 MNHEY and CDR2 SVGEGT. The CDR3 DNA reads as TGTGCCAGCAGTTACTCGTACAGGTACCACGAGCAGTACTTC. Translating it yields CASSYSYRYHEQYF.

A few counts support this clonotype. The gene calls are TRBV3-1 and TRBJ1-1; no firm D call. This CDR3 has 15 amino acids. Germline V gene sequence: CDR1 LGHDT, CDR2 YNNKEL (reference sequence). V lost 4 bases and J 2 bases, leaving 14 bases between the germline ends. CDR3 region: CASSPSSGYNTEAFF. CDR3 coding DNA: TGTGCCAGCAGCCCAAGCAGTGGGTACAACACTGAAGCTTTCTTT.

This clonotype occurred a few times. The chain employs TRBV6-2 or TRBV6-3 and TRBJ2-7; D unclear. Trimming shortened V by 6 bases and J by 4 bases, and 16 bases separated the two germline ends. Germline assignment: CDR1 MNHEY and CDR2 SVGEGT. CDR3 length: 14 residues. The chain's CDR3 is CASRRRPIPYEQYF. CDR3 nucleotide sequence: TGTGCCAGCAGAAGAAGACCGATTCCGTACGAGCAGTACTTC.

There are a few counts of this clonotype. CDR3 in DNA: TGTGCCAGTAGCACGACAAGACAGATTCTTACAGAGACCCAGTACTTC. Its translation is CASSTTRQILTETQYF. The chain couples TRBV19 to TRBJ2-5, with D tentatively TRBD1 (5 bases). Germline V CDR1 and CDR2: LNHDA, SQIVND (reference sequence). The germline V and J ends were trimmed by 6 bases and 4 bases, with 21 bases remaining between them. The CDR3 sequence is 16 residues long.

The rearrangement joins TRBV12-3 or TRBV12-4 to TRBJ2-3; D gene ambiguous. The V and J ends lost 2 bases and 6 bases respectively, with 9 bases between them. This CDR3 comprises 13 residues. CDR3 protein: CASSLTGRDTQYF. Written as DNA, the CDR3 is TGTGCCAGCAGTTTAACCGGCCGCGATACGCAGTATTTT.

About this clonotype: A much more abundant neighbour one base away suggests this may be a read error. This chain connects TRBV28 to TRBJ2-2; possibly TRBD2 for D (6 bases). Germline V CDR1 and CDR2: MDHEN, SYDVKM. CDR3 length: 15 residues. V lost 2 bases and J 6 bases, leaving 13 bases between the germline ends. The CDR3 nucleotides are TGTGCCAGCAGTTTAGTGGGGGGAGACGCCGGGGAGCTGTTTTTT. As protein: CASSLVGGDAGELFF.

V gene TRBV20-1 combines with J gene TRBJ2-5; 9 bases agree with TRBD2. The CDR3 is 17 amino acids. Germline V CDR1 and CDR2: DFQATT, SNEGSKA (reference sequence). V lost 4 bases, J lost 1 base, and 13 bases stayed unmatched. This CDR3 reads CSANRIAGALLQETQYF. Here the CDR3 DNA reads TGCAGTGCTAACAGAATAGCGGGGGCTTTACTCCAAGAGACCCAGTACTTC.